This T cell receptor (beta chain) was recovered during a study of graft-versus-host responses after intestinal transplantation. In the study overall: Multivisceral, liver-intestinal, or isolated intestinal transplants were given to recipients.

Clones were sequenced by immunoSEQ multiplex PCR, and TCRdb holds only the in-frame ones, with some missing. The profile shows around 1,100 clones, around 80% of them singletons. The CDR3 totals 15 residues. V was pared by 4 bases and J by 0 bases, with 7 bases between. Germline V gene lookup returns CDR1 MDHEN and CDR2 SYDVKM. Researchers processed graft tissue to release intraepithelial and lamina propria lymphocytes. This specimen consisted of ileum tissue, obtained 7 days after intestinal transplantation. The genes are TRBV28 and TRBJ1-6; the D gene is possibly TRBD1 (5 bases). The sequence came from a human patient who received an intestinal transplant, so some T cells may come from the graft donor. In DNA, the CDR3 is TGTGCCAGCAGTTACAGGTCCTCCTATAATTCACCCCTCCACTTT. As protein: CASSYRSSYNSPLHF.